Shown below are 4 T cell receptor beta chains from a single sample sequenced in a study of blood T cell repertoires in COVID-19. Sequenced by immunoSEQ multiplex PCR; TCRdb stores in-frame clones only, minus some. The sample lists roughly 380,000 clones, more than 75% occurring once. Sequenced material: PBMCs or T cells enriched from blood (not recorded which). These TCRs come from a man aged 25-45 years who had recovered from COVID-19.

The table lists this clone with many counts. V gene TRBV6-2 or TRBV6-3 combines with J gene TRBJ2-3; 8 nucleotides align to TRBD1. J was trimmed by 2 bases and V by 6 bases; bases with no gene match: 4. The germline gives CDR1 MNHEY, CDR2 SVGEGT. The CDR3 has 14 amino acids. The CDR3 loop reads CASSGQGDTDTQYF. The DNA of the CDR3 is TGTGCCAGCAGCGGACAGGGAGACACAGATACGCAGTATTTT.

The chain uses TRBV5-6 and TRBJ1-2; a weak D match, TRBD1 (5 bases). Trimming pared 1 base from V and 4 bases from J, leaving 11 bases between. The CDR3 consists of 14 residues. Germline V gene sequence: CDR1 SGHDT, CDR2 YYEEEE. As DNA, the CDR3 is TGTGCCAGCAGCTTGAAGACAGCAGGCTATGGCTACACCTTC. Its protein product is CASSLKTAGYGYTF.

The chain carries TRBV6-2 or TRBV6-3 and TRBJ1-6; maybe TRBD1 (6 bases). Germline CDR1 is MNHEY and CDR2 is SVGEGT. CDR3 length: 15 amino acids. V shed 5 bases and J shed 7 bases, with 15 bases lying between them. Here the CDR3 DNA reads TGTGCCAGCAGTCTTCAGGGGAACGTAAATTCACCCCTCCACTTT. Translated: CASSLQGNVNSPLHF.

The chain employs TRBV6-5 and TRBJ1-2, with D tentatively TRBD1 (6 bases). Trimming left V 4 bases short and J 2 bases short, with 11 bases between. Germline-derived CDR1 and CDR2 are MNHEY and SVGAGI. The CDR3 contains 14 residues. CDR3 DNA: TGTGCCAGCAGTTCCTATACAGGGAACTATGGCTACACCTTC. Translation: CASSSYTGNYGYTF.